This T cell receptor (beta chain) comes out of a study of cytomegalovirus exposure and HLA in healthy donors. Overall study findings and caveats: Most TCR sequences were seen very rarely across donors, but some public TCRs occurred in many.

Details on this clone: Its antigen remains unidentified.

The PCR ran on 60 Vbeta and 13 Jbeta primers. Data came from immunoSEQ multiplex PCR; TCRdb stores just in-frame clones and leaves some out. The sample holds roughly 99,000 clones, 82% seen once. The TCR comes from a young man in good health and CMV-seropositive. The sample taken for sequencing was PBMCs.

This CDR3 is CASRASNRPNTEAFF. Here the CDR3 DNA reads TGTGCCAGCAGGGCGTCTAACAGGCCAAACACTGAAGCTTTCTTT. The rearrangement uses TRBV6-5 and TRBJ1-1, with D maybe TRBD1 (5 bases). Trimming stripped 6 bases from V and 2 bases from J, with 16 bases between. The CDR3 has 15 residues. Germline CDR1 is MNHEY and CDR2 is SVGAGI.